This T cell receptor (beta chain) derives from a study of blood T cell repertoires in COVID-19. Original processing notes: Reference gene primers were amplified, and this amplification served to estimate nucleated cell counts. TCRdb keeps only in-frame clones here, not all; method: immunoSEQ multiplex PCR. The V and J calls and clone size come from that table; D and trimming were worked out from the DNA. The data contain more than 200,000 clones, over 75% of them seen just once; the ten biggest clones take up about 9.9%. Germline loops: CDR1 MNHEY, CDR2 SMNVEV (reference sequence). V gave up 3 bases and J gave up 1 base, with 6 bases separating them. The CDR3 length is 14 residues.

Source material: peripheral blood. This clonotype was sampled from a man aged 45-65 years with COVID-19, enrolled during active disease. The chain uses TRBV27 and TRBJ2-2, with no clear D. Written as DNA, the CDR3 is TGTGCCAGCAGTTTTATAGTGAACACCGGGGAGCTGTTTTTT. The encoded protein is CASSFIVNTGELFF.